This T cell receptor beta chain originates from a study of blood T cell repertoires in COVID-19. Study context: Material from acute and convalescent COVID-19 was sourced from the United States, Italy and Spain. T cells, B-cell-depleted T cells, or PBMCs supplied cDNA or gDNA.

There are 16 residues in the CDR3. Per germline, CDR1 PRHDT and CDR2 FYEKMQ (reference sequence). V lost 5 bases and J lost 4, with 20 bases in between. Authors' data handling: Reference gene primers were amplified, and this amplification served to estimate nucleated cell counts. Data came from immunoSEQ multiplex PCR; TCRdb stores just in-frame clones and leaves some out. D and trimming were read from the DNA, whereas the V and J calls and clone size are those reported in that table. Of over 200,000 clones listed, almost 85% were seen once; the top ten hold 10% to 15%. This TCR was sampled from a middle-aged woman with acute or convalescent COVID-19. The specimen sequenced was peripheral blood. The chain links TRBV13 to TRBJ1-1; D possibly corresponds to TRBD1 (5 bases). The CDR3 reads CASSLGRDWDGTEAFF. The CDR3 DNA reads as TGTGCCAGCAGCCTGGGGCGGGATTGGGATGGCACTGAAGCTTTCTTT. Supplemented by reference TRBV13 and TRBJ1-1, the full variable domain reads AAGVIQSPRHLIKEKRETATLKCYPIPRHDTVYWYQQGPGQDPQFLISFYEKMQSDKGSIPDRFSAQQFSDYHSELNMSSLELGDSALYFCASSLGRDWDGTEAFFGQGTRLTVV.